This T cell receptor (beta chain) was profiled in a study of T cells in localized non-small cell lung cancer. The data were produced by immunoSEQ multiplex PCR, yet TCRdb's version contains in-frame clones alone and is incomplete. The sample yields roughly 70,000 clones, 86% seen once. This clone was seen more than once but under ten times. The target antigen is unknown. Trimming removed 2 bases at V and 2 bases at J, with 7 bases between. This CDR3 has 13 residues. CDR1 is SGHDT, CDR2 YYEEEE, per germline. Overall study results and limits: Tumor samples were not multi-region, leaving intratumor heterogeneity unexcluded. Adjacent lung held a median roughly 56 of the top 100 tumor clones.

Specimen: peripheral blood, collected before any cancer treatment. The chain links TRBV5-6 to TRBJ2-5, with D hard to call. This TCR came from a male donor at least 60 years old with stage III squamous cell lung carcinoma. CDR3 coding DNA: TGTGCCAGCAGCTTTGGCGTTCAAGAGACCCAGTACTTC. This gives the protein CASSFGVQETQYF.